A selection of T cell receptor beta chains follows, all from one sample in a study of cytomegalovirus exposure and HLA in healthy donors. The method was immunoSEQ multiplex PCR; TCRdb's version includes in-frame clones alone and lacks a portion of them. Recorded for this sample: approximately 120,000 clones. Source material: PBMCs. The receptors stem from a young man in good health and CMV-seronegative. Both conserved end residues are trimmed from each CDR3. The order of the fields is V gene, CDR3 length, CDR3 protein.

TRBV27 13 ASSWASGIDGEQY
TRBV7-9 11 ASAGTAGNTIY
TRBV2 13 ASSTDRRRSYEQY
TRBV2 11 ASRAWTDYGYT
TRBV4-3 16 ASSQDPSGPSGANVLT
TRBV27 13 ASSGDTYYTDTQY
TRBV2 13 ASSLRQGSGTKAF
TRBV7-8 17 ASSLGGANWDRTYNEQF
TRBV5-1 14 ASSLGGLLMNTEAF
TRBV5-1 13 ASSLGGTGYTEAF
TRBV14 15 ASSPSGWSSSYNEQF
TRBV6-1 12 ASSATTSGFEQF
TRBV5-6 12 ASSFLADNQPQH
TRBV6-4 13 ASSDSEGSYNEQF
TRBV14 10 ASSPPLEKLF
TRBV5-4 12 ASSFGGSNNEQF
TRBV1 13 TSSQGGHMEEKLF
TRBV5-1 12 ASSLEANTGELF
TRBV14 12 ASSQLAAGYEQY
TRBV28 12 ASSFEAGVDTQY
TRBV28 10 ASSLERYGYT
TRBV6-1 12 ASSEGGPGYGYT
TRBV11-2 12 ASSRPSSGWEQY